The clone carrying this T cell receptor (beta chain) was counted at least ten times. This CDR3 region has 13 residues. Trimming removed 5 bases at V and 3 bases at J, with 11 bases between. Germline V gives CDR1 MNHEY, CDR2 SVGEGT. This entry comes from a study of blood T cells in healthy people across ages. The second PCR ran about 6 to 11 cycles with a sample-barcoded 5' primer and J-beta primers. Carrying 12 random nucleotides, a template-switch adaptor labeled each individual cDNA molecule. Each CDR3 protein is one row after TCRdb ran MiXCR on the 5' RACE reads. This sample has 650,000 to 800,000 distinct CDR3 sequences, with around 43% found just once.

The rearrangement joins TRBV6-2 or TRBV6-3 to TRBJ2-7; D uncertain. Sequencing used blood. The source of this sequence is a man between 60 and 70 years old in good health. Written as DNA, the CDR3 is TGTGCCAGCAGTCCCCACGCTGGCTACGAGCAGTACTTC. This gives the protein CASSPHAGYEQYF.